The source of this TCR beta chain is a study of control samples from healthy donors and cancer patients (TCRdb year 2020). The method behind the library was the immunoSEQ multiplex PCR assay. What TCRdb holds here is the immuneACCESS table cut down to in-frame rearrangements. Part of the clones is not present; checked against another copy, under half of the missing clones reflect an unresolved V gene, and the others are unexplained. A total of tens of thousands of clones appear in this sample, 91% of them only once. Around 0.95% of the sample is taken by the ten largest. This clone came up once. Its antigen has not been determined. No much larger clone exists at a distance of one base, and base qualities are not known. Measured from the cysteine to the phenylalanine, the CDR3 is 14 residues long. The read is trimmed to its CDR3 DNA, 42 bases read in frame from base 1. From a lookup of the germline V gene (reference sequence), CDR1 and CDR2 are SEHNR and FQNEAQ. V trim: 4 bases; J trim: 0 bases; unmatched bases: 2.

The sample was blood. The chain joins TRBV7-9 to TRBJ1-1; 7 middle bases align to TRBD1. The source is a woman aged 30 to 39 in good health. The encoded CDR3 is CASSSGQVNTEAFF. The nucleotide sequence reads TGTGCCAGCAGCTCCGGACAGGTGAACACTGAAGCTTTCTTT.